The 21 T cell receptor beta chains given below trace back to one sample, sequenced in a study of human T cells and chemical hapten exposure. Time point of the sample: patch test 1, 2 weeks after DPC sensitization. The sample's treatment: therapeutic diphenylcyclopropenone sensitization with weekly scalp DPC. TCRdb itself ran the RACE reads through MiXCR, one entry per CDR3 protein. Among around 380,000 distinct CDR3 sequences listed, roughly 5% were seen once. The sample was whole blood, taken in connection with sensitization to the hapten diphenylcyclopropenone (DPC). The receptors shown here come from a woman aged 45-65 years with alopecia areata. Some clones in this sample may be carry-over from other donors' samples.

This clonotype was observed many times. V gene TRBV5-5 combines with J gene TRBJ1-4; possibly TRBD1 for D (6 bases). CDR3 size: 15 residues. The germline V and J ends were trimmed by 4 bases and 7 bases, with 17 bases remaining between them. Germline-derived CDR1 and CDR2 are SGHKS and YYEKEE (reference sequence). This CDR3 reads CASSPPDRTGEKLFF. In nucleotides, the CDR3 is TGTGCCAGCAGCCCCCCCGACAGGACTGGTGAAAAACTGTTTTTT.

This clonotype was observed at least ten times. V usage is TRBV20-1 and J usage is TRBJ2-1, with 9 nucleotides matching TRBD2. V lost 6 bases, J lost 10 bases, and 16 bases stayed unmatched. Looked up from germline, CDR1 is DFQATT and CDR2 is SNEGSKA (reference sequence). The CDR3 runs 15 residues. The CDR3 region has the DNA TGCAGTGCCCCCTTTCCCGCGGGAGGGCTAGGGGAGCAGTTCTTC. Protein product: CSAPFPAGGLGEQFF.

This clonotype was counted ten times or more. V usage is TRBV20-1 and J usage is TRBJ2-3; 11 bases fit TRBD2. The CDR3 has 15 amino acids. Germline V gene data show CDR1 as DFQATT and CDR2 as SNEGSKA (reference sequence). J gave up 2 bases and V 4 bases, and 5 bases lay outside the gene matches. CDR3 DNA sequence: TGCAGTGCTACCGGGACTAGCGGCTTCACAGATACGCAGTATTTT. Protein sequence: CSATGTSGFTDTQYF.

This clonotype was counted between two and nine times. CDR3 sequence: CASSLVATTPQQTQYF. The CDR3 DNA is TGTGCCAGCAGCTTAGTCGCAACGACTCCCCAGCAGACCCAGTACTTC. The rearrangement links TRBV7-2 to TRBJ2-5; D is undetermined. CDR1 and CDR2 from the germline V gene are SGHTA and FQGNSA. CDR3 length: 16 amino acids. Trimming shortened V by 1 base and J by 6 bases, and 18 bases separated the two germline ends.

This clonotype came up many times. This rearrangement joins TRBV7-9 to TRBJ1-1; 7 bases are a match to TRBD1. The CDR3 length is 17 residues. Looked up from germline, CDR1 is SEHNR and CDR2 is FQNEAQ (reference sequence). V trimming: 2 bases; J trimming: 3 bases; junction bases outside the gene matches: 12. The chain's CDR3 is CASSLKGGDRVYTEAFF. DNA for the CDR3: TGTGCCAGCAGCTTAAAGGGTGGAGACAGGGTTTACACTGAAGCTTTCTTT. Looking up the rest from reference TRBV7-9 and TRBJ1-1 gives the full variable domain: DTGVSQNPRHKITKRGQNVTFRCDPISEHNRLYWYRQTLGQGPEFLTYFQNEAQLEKSRLLSDRFSAERPKGSFSTLEIQRTEQGDSAMYLCASSLKGGDRVYTEAFFGQGTRLTVV.

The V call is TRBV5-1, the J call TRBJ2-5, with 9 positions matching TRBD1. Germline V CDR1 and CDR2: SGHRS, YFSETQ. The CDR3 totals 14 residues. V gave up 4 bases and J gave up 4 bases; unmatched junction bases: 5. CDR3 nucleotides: TGCGCCAGCAGCCCAGGGACAGGGATAGAGACCCAGTACTTC. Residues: CASSPGTGIETQYF.

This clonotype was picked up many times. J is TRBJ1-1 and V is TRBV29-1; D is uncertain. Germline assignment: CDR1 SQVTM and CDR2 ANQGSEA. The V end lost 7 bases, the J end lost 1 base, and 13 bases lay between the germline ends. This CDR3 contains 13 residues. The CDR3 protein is CSAVGARNTEAFF. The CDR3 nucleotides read TGCAGCGCCGTAGGCGCTCGGAACACTGAAGCTTTCTTT.

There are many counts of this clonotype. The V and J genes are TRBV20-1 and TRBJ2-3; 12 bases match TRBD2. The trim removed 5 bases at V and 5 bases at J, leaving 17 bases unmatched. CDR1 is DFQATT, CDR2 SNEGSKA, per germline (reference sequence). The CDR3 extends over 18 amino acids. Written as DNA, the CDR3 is TGCAGTGCTTCCTCTCCCCTACTAGCGGGGGGCCCCCAAGATACGCAGTATTTT. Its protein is CSASSPLLAGGPQDTQYF.

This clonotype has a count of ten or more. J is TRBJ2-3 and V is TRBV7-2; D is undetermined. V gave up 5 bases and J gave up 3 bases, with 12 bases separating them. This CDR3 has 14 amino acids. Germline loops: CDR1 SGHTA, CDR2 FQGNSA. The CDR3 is CASSLQTGTDTQYF. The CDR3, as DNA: TGTGCCAGCAGCCTCCAGACTGGTACAGATACGCAGTATTTT.

DNA of the CDR3: TGTGCCAGCAGGCCGGGACTAGCGGGGGGGCAGGAGACCCAGTACTTC. This sequence encodes CASRPGLAGGQETQYF. The chain employs TRBV6-5 and TRBJ2-5, with 16 bases matching TRBD2. CDR1 is MNHEY, CDR2 SVGAGI, per germline. The CDR3 length is 16 residues. V lost 6 bases to trimming and J lost 5 bases; unmatched junction nucleotides: 6.

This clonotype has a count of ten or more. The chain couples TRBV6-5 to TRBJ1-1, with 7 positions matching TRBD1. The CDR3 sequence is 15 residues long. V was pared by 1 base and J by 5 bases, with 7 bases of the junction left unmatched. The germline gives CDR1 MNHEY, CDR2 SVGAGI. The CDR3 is CASSYYDRAVTEAFF. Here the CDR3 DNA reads TGTGCCAGCAGTTACTATGACAGGGCAGTTACTGAAGCTTTCTTT.

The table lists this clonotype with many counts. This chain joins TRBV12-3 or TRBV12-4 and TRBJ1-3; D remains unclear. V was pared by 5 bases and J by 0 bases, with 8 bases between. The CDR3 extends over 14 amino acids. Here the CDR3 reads CASSPDGSGNTIYF. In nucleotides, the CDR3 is TGTGCCAGCAGTCCGGACGGCTCTGGAAACACCATATATTTT.

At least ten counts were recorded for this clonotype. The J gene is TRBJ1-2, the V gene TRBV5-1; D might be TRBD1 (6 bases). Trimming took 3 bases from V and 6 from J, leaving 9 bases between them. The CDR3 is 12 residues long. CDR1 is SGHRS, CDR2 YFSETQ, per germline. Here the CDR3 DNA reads TGCGCCAGCAGCTCACAGGGACATGGCTACACCTTC. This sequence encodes CASSSQGHGYTF.

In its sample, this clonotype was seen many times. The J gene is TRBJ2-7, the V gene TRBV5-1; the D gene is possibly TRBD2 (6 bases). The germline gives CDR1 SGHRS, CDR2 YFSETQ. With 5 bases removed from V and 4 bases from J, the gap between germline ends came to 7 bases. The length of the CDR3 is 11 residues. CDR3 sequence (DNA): TGCGCCAGCAGGGAGGGGTACGAGCAGTACTTC. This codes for CASREGYEQYF.

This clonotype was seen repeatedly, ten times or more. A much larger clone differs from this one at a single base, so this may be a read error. The CDR3 spells CASSWGMNTEAFF. The CDR3 DNA reads TGTGCCAGCAGCTGGGGGATGAACACTGAAGCTTTCTTT. The V call is TRBV7-9, the J call TRBJ1-1, with a possible D match to TRBD1 (5 bases). This CDR3 is built from 13 residues. CDR1 and CDR2 from the germline V gene are SEHNR and FQNEAQ (reference sequence). V gave up 4 bases and J gave up 0 bases, with 6 bases separating them.

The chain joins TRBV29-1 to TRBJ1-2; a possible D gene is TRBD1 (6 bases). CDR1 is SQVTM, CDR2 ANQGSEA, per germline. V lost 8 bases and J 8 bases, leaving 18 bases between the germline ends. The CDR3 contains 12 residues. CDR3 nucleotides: TGCAGCTCCGGAGGGGGGAATGGCGGCTACACCTTC. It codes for CSSGGGNGGYTF.

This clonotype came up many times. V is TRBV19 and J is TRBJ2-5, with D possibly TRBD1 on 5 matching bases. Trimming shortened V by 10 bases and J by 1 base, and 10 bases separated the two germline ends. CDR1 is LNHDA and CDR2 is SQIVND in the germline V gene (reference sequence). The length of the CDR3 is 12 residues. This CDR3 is CATRDFQETQYF. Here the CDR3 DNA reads TGTGCCACCAGGGATTTCCAAGAGACCCAGTACTTC.

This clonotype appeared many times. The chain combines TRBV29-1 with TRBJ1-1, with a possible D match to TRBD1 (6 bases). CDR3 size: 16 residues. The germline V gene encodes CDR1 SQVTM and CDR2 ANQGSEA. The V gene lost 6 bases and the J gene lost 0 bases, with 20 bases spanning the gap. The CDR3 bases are TGCAGCGTGTGGACAGTGAGGGCGGGACTGAACACTGAAGCTTTCTTT. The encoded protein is CSVWTVRAGLNTEAFF. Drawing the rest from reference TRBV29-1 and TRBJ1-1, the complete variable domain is SAVISQKPSRDICQRGTSLTIQCQVDSQVTMMFWYRQQPGQSLTLIATANQGSEATYESGFVIDKFPISRPNLTFSTLTVSNMSPEDSSIYLCSVWTVRAGLNTEAFFGQGTRLTVV.

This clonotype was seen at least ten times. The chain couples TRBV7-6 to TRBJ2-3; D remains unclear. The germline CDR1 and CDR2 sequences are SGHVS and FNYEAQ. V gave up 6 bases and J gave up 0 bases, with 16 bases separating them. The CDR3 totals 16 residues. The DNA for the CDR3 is TGTGCCAGCAGTCTTAGCCCGAACCCAAGCACAGATACGCAGTATTTT. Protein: CASSLSPNPSTDTQYF.

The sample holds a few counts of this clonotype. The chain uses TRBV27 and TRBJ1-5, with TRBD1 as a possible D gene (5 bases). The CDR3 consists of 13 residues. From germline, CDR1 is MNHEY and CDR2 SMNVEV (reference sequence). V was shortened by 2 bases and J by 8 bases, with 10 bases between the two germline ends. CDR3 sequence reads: CASSLQGGEPQHF. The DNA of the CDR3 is TGTGCCAGCAGTTTACAGGGCGGGGAGCCCCAGCATTTT.

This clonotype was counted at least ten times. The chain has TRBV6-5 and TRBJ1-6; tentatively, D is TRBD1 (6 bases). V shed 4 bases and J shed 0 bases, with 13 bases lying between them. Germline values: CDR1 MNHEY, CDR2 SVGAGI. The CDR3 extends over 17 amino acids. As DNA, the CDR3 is TGTGCCAGCAGTTTCAGACAGGAGAGCTCCTATAATTCACCCCTCCACTTT. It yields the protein CASSFRQESSYNSPLHF.